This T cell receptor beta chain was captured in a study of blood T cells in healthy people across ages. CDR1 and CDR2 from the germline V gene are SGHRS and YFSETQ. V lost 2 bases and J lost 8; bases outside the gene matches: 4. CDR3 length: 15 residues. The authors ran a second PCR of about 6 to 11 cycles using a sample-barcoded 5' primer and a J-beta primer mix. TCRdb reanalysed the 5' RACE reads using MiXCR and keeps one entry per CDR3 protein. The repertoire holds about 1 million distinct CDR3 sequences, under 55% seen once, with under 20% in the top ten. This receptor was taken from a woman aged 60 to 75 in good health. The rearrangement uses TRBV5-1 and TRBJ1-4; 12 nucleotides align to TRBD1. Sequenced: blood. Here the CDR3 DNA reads TGCGCCAGCAGCTTATCCGGGACAGGGGGCGAAAAACTGTTTTTT. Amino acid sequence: CASSLSGTGGEKLFF.